This TCR beta chain was sequenced for a study of response to subunit inactivated influenza vaccine. J was trimmed by 3 bases and V by 1 base; bases with no gene match: 5. CDR3 length: 15 amino acids. The germline gives CDR1 SEHNR, CDR2 FQNEAQ (reference sequence). As for this clonotype: Its specificity is not known.

Each CDR3 protein is one row after TCRdb ran MiXCR on the RT-PCR reads. Of around 580,000 distinct CDR3 sequences in the sample, about 15% were seen once. Points from the study as a whole: Authors suggested each seasonal flu vaccination may recruit only limited numbers of new T cells.

Here the sequenced sample was PBMCs from blood, taken roughly 13 days after vaccination. The V and J genes are TRBV7-9 and TRBJ2-5; TRBD1 matches 7 bases. The TCR comes from a man aged 50-60 years who received an inactivated influenza vaccine. The CDR3 bases are TGTGCCAGCAGCTTAGACCGGGACAGCAAAGAGACCCAGTACTTC. Amino acids: CASSLDRDSKETQYF.